Sequencing of this T cell receptor beta chain was carried out in a study of cytomegalovirus exposure and HLA in healthy donors. This clone turned up a few times. The PCR had 60 Vbeta and 13 Jbeta primers. Here immunoSEQ multiplex PCR was the method, and the copy in TCRdb shows in-frame clones only, minus some. The table lists about 140,000 clones, under 10% of them singletons, with about 6.7% in the top ten. Trimming left V 6 bases short and J 8 bases short, with 17 bases between. The germline V gene has CDR1 MNHEY and CDR2 SVGAGI. The CDR3 has 14 residues. Input material: PBMCs. The V call is TRBV6-5, the J call TRBJ1-3, with D hard to call. This sequence originates from a woman between 35 and 50 years old in good health and CMV-seropositive. The CDR3 sequence is CASSLSQLVDTIYF. CDR3 bases: TGTGCCAGCAGCCTAAGCCAGCTAGTGGACACCATATATTTT.